This T cell receptor (beta chain) was identified in a study of T cells after yellow fever vaccination. Looking at the study overall: Some fractions had low cell numbers, and these were prepared with SMART-Seq v4 Ultra Low Input. Study results and limitations: Most primary-vaccination clones reappeared after the booster (about 95% CD4, around 88% CD8). The CD4 compartment and the CD8 compartment contained a small share of clonotypes in common.

Comments on this clonotype: Its antigen is undetermined.

CDR1 and CDR2 (germline): SNHLY, FYNNEI. The V and J ends lost 6 bases and 7 bases respectively, with 10 bases between them. The CDR3 totals 13 residues. For TCR, cDNA came from 5'RACE template switching, which added a universal primer site and UMIs. TCRdb processed the 5' RACE reads anew with MiXCR; each CDR3 protein has one entry. The sample has about 350,000 distinct CDR3 sequences, roughly an eighth seen once; the top ten hold 3.2%. The receptor was derived from a young man who received the YFV17D yellow fever vaccine. V and J are TRBV2 and TRBJ1-6, with D unresolved. The starting material was CD4+ T cells sorted from PBMCs, obtained 15 days after the yellow fever booster vaccination. CDR3 protein: CASRIGINSPLHF. The CDR3 DNA reads TGTGCCAGCAGAATAGGAATAAATTCACCCCTCCACTTT.